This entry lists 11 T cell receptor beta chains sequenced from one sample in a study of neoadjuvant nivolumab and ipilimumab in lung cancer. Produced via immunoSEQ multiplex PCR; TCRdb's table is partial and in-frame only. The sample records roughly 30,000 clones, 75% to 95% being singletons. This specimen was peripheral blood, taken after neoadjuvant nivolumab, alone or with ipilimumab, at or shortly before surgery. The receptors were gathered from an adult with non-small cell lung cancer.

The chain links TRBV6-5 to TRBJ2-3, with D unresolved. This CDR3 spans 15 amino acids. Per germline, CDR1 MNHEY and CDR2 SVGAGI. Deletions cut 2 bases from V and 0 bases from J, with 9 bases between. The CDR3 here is CASSYKVSSTDTQYF. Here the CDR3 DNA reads TGTGCCAGCAGTTACAAGGTTTCTAGCACAGATACGCAGTATTTT.

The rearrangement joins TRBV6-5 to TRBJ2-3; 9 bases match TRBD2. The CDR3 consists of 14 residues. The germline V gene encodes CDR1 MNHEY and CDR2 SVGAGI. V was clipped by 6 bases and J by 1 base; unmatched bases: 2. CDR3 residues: CASRKRGGTDTQYF. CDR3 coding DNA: TGTGCCAGCAGGAAGCGGGGGGGCACAGATACGCAGTATTTT.

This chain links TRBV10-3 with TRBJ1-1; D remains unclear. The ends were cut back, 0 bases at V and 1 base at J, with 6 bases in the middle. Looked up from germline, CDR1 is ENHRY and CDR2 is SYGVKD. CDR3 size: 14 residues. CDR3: CAISESRENTEAFF. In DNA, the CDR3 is TGTGCCATCAGTGAGTCGCGAGAGAACACTGAAGCTTTCTTT.

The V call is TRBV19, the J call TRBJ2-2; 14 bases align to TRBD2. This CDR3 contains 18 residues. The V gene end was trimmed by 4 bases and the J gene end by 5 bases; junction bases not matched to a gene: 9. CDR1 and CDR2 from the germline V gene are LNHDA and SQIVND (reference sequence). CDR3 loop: CASSTYGLAGGWTGELFF. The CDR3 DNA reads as TGTGCCAGTAGTACCTACGGACTAGCGGGGGGTTGGACCGGGGAGCTGTTTTTT.

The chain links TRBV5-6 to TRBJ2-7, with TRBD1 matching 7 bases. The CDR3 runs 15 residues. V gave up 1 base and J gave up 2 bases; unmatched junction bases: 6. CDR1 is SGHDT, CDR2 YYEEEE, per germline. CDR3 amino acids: CASSLLKTGTYEQYF. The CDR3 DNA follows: TGTGCCAGCAGCTTGCTTAAGACAGGGACCTACGAGCAGTACTTC.

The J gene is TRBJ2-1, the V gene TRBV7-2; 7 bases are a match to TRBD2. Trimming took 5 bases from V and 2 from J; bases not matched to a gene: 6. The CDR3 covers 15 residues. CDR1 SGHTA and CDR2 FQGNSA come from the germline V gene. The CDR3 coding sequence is TGTGCCAGCAGCGTGTGGGGGGGGGCCTACAATGAGCAGTTCTTC. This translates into CASSVWGGAYNEQFF.

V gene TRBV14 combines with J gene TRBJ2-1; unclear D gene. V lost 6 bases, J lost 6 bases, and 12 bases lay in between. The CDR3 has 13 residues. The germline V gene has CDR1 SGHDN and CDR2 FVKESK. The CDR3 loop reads CASSRTLINEQFF. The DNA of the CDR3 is TGTGCCAGCAGTCGGACGTTAATCAATGAGCAGTTCTTC.

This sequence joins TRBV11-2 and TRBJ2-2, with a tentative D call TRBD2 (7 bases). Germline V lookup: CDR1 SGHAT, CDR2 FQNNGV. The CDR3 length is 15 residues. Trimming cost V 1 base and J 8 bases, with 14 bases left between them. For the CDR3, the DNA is TGTGCCAGCAGCTTAGCGGGGGGCCAGTGGGGGGAGCTGTTTTTT. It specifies CASSLAGGQWGELFF.

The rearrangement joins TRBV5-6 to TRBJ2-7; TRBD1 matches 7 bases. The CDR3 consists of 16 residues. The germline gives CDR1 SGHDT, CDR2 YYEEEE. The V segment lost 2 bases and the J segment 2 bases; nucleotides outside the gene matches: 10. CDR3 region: CASSFTRDSATYEQYF. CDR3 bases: TGTGCCAGCAGCTTTACCAGGGACAGCGCAACCTACGAGCAGTACTTC.

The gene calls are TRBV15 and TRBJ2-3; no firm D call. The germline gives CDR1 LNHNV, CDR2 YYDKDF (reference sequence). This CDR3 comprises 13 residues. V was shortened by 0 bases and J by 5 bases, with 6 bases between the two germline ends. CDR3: CATSRDRRDTQYF. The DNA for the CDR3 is TGTGCCACCAGCAGAGATCGAAGAGATACGCAGTATTTT.

The CDR3 DNA sequence: TGCAGCGTTTCGGTTCAGGACCCTGACGGCGAGCAGTACTTC. Translation gives CSVSVQDPDGEQYF. This chain links TRBV29-1 with TRBJ2-7; D is unresolved. V was cut by 5 bases and J by 6 bases, with 20 bases left in between. Per the germline V gene, CDR1 is SQVTM and CDR2 is ANQGSEA. The CDR3 consists of 14 residues.